The rows below give T cell receptor beta chains drawn from one sample of a study of shared clonotypes between healthy human individuals. Sequencing was performed with immunoSEQ multiplex PCR; in TCRdb, only in-frame clones are kept and a portion is missing. The sample lists a few million clones; 85% to 95% were seen once. What was sequenced was naive CD4+ T cells from PBMCs. The receptors were gathered from a man aged 18 to 29 in good health. Some clones in this sample may be carry-over from other donors' samples. Each CDR3 is given with its conserved first and last residue. The D gene is left open where the match is weak.

V gene	D gene	J gene	CDR3 protein
TRBV7-3	TRBD2	TRBJ2-7	CASSLAGGPTYEQYF
TRBV7-2	-	TRBJ2-5	CASSSWGAGQETQYF
TRBV19	-	TRBJ1-5	CASSISRNSNQPQHF
TRBV4-1	-	TRBJ2-7	CASSQDTGWREQYF
TRBV5-1	-	TRBJ1-4	CASSSTEALEKLFF
TRBV28	TRBD1	TRBJ2-7	CASSLDRVHEQYF
TRBV10-1	-	TRBJ1-2	CASSERTDYGYTF
TRBV5-4	-	TRBJ1-3	CASSLGQRSGNTIYF
TRBV2	-	TRBJ2-5	CASTGTLEGETQYF
TRBV10-3	TRBD2	TRBJ2-1	CAIRPSGSNEQFF
TRBV15	-	TRBJ2-1	CATSGYNEQFF
TRBV28	TRBD2	TRBJ2-3	CASSLWGLAVRLGTDTQYF
TRBV27	-	TRBJ2-2	CASSLSGTRATRGTGELFF
TRBV15	-	TRBJ2-6	CATSWGPGANVLTF
TRBV27	TRBD2	TRBJ2-5	CASSLSPSGRETQYF
TRBV7-9	TRBD1	TRBJ2-5	CASSPRTGSNQETQYF
TRBV21-1	-	TRBJ1-2	CASNLGTKSLGYTF
TRBV2	-	TRBJ1-3	CASSEVGSGNTIYF
TRBV5-1	-	TRBJ2-5	CASSLDHSPGTLQETQYF
TRBV11-3	-	TRBJ2-1	CASSLMAQVPYNEQFF
TRBV28	TRBD1	TRBJ1-2	CASSLNLGQGPPGGYTF
TRBV19	-	TRBJ1-4	CATSPRVNEKLFF
TRBV2	-	TRBJ2-1	CASSDGGGWYNEQFF